This T cell receptor beta chain was sequenced in a study of blood T cell repertoires in COVID-19. Study as a whole: Some COVID-19 samples were acute and others convalescent; all came from the United States, Italy and Spain. From T cells, B-cell-depleted T cells, or PBMCs came the material, which was cDNA or gDNA.

Germline V gives CDR1 LGHDT, CDR2 YNNKEL (reference sequence). V lost 3 bases and J lost 2, with 17 bases in between. The CDR3 extends over 17 amino acids. As handled by the study authors: Reference gene primers were amplified, and this amplification served to estimate nucleated cell counts. Sequencing was performed with immunoSEQ multiplex PCR; in TCRdb, only in-frame clones are kept and a portion is missing. V and J calls plus clone size are reproduced from that table; the DNA served to infer D and trimming. The sample holds around 100,000 clones, approximately 86% seen once. The TCR sequence derives from a man aged 35-49 years with acute or convalescent COVID-19. V gene TRBV3-1 (or the pseudogene TRBV3-2) combines with J gene TRBJ2-1, with TRBD2 as a possible D gene (6 bases). The sample taken for sequencing was peripheral blood. CDR3 amino acids: CASSHPAPGLAYNEQFF. The CDR3 region has the DNA TGTGCCAGCAGCCACCCAGCCCCGGGACTCGCCTACAATGAGCAGTTCTTC.